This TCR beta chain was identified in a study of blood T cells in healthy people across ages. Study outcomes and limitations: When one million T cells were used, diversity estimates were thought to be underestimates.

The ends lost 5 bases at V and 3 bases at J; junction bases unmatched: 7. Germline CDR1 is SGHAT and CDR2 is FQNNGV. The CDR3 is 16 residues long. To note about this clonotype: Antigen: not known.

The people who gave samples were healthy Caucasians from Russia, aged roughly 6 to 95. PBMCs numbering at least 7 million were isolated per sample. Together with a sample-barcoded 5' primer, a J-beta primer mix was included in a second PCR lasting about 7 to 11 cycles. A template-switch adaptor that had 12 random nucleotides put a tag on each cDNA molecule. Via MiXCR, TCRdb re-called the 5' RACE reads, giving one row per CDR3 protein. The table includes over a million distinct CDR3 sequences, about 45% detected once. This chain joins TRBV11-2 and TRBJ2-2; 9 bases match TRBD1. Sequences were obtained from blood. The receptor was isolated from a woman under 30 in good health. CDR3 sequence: CASSNQDRGDTGELFF. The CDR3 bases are TGTGCCAGCAGCAACCAAGACAGGGGGGACACCGGGGAGCTGTTTTTT.